This T cell receptor (beta chain) was found in a study of T cell responses to AZD1222 COVID-19 vaccine. General observations from the study: Spike-specific TCRs gained breadth and depth after people received two AZD1222 doses. Sampling captured repertoires only after the peak T cell response. Donors skewed white British and female; clonal diversity was possibly underestimated.

Using immunoSEQ multiplex PCR, the repertoire was profiled, and TCRdb retains in-frame clones only, with some absent. The sample lists 75,000 to 100,000 clones; about 88% were seen once. Looked up from germline, CDR1 is GTSNPN and CDR2 is SVGIG (reference sequence). The CDR3 has 12 residues. As to this clone: Its antigen is still unknown.

The source material was peripheral blood, sampled on day 0 of AZD1222 vaccination. The chain is built from TRBV30 and TRBJ1-1; D is undetermined. The TCR comes from an adult in good health. The CDR3 loop is CASTHGETEAFF. CDR3 nucleotides: TGTGCTTCTACGCACGGGGAGACTGAAGCTTTCTTT.